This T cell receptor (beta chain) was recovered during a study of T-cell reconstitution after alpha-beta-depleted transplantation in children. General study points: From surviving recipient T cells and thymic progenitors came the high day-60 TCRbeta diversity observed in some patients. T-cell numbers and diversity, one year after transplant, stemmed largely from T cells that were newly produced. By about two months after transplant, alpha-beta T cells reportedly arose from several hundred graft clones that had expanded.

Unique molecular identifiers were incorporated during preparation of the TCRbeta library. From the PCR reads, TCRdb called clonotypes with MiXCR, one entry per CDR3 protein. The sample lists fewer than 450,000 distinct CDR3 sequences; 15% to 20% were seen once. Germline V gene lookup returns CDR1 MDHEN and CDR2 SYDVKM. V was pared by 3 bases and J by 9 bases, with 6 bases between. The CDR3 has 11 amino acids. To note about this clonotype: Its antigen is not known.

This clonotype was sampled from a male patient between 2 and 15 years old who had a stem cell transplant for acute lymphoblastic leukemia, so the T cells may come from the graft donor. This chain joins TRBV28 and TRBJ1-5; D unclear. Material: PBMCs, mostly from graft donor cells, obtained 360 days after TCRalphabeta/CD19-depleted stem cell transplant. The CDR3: CASSFGLPQHF. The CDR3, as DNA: TGTGCCAGCAGTTTCGGGCTGCCCCAGCATTTT.